Below are 27 T cell receptor beta chains sequenced from a single sample in a study of blood T cells in healthy people across ages. Through a sample-barcoded 5' primer and a J-beta primer mix, a second PCR was run for about 7 to 12 cycles. From the 5' RACE reads, TCRdb called clonotypes with MiXCR, one entry per CDR3 protein. Of 700,000 to 900,000 distinct CDR3 sequences in the sample, less than 70% are singletons; the top ten hold about two fifths. The specimen sequenced was blood. These receptors were collected from a man aged 80 or over in good health.

In DNA form, the CDR3 reads TGTGCCATCAGTGAGTTGGGGCACGAGACCCAGTACTTC. Protein: CAISELGHETQYF. This rearrangement joins TRBV10-3 to TRBJ2-5, with a weak D call TRBD1 (5 bases). The CDR3 consists of 13 residues. V lost 1 base, J lost 5 bases, and 8 bases lay in between. The germline V gene has CDR1 ENHRY and CDR2 SYGVKD.

The J gene is TRBJ2-1, the V gene TRBV2; D call uncertain. This CDR3 contains 13 residues. With 4 bases removed from V and 4 bases from J, the gap between germline ends came to 8 bases. Germline loops: CDR1 SNHLY, CDR2 FYNNEI. The CDR3 sequence is CASSVDGYNEQFF. In DNA form, the CDR3 reads TGTGCCAGCAGTGTGGACGGATACAATGAGCAGTTCTTC. Variable domain in full (rest from reference TRBV2 and TRBJ2-1): EPEVTQTPSHQVTQMGQEVILRCVPISNHLYFYWYRQILGQKVEFLVSFYNNEISEKSEIFDDQFSVERPDGSNFTLKIRSTKLEDSAMYFCASSVDGYNEQFFGPGTRLTVL.

The chain uses TRBV6-5 and TRBJ1-6, with unresolved D. The V and J ends lost 0 bases and 0 bases respectively, with 12 bases between them. Germline CDR1 is MNHEY and CDR2 is SVGAGI. This CDR3 region has 18 residues. CDR3 loop: CASSYSLTPSSYNSPLHF. CDR3 nucleotide sequence: TGTGCCAGCAGTTACTCCCTGACACCGAGCTCCTATAATTCACCCCTCCACTTT.

This clonotype has a handful of counts. This rearrangement joins TRBV18 to TRBJ1-6; 7 bases are a match to TRBD1. This CDR3 is built from 15 residues. V trimming: 0 bases; J trimming: 13 bases; junction bases outside the gene matches: 9. Germline CDR1 is KGHSH and CDR2 is LQKENI. CDR3 nucleotides: TGTGCCAGCTCACCACCGGGACAGTGGACAGGCCCCCTCCACTTT. This sequence encodes CASSPPGQWTGPLHF.

The chain is built from TRBV24-1 and TRBJ2-1; 9 nucleotides match TRBD1. The CDR3 runs 13 residues. The V gene end was trimmed by 7 bases and the J gene end by 8 bases; junction bases not matched to a gene: 5. Germline CDR1 and CDR2: KGHDR and SFDVKD. CDR3 sequence (DNA): TGTGCCACCAGAGGACAGGGGATCGATGAGCAGTTCTTC. Its translation is CATRGQGIDEQFF.

V is TRBV20-1 and J is TRBJ2-1; D tentatively fits TRBD1 or TRBD2 (5 bases each). This CDR3 has 14 residues. Germline CDR1 and CDR2: DFQATT and SNEGSKA (reference sequence). The germline V and J ends were trimmed by 1 base and 6 bases, with 13 bases remaining between them. Here the CDR3 reads CSARGRGRSNEQFF. CDR3 DNA sequence: TGCAGTGCTAGAGGCCGGGGCCGGTCCAATGAGCAGTTCTTC.

In this sample, this clonotype turned up a few times. The chain uses TRBV6-1 and TRBJ1-5; D is possibly TRBD1 (5 bases). Trimming removed 10 bases at V and 6 bases at J, with 16 bases between. There are 13 residues in the CDR3. In germline, CDR1 is MNHNS, CDR2 SASEGT. CDR3 DNA: TGTGCCACCCGGGTGGGGGTAAGTCAGCCCCAGCATTTT. This sequence encodes CATRVGVSQPQHF.

The CDR3 here is CSAREWSPGNEQYF. As DNA, the CDR3 is TGCAGTGCTAGAGAATGGTCCCCCGGGAACGAGCAGTACTTC. This chain joins TRBV20-1 and TRBJ2-4; tentatively, D is TRBD2 (5 bases). Gene TRBJ2-7 matches the end of the DNA better, so the J call may be wrong. The germline V gene has CDR1 DFQATT and CDR2 SNEGSKA (reference sequence). The length of the CDR3 is 14 residues.

The genes are TRBV5-1 and TRBJ1-6; 10 nucleotides align to TRBD1. Germline lookup yields CDR1 SGHRS and CDR2 YFSETQ. The CDR3 extends over 16 amino acids. Trimming took 3 bases from V and 4 from J; bases not matched to a gene: 4. The CDR3: CASSWGQGSYNSPLHF. In DNA, the CDR3 is TGCGCCAGCAGCTGGGGACAGGGGAGTTATAATTCACCCCTCCACTTT.

This sequence joins TRBV6-2 or TRBV6-3 and TRBJ2-3; TRBD2 agrees at 7 bases. The V gene end was trimmed by 2 bases and the J gene end by 3 bases; junction bases not matched to a gene: 8. CDR3 length: 16 amino acids. CDR1 MNHEY and CDR2 SVGEGT come from the germline V gene. CDR3: CASSYRGGRWTDTQYF. For the CDR3, the DNA is TGTGCCAGCAGTTACAGAGGCGGGAGATGGACAGATACGCAGTATTTT.

A word on this clonotype: The germline gene is not matched at one end of the junction; a read error may be the cause. The rearrangement joins TRBV10-3 to TRBJ2-3; 7 nucleotides agree with TRBD2. This CDR3 contains 13 residues. Germline V gene lookup returns CDR1 ENHRY and CDR2 SYGVKD. This CDR3 reads CTISASGGRYAYF. The CDR3 nucleotides are TGTACCATCAGTGCTAGCGGCGGTAGATACGCGTATTTT.

The gene calls are TRBV4-1 and TRBJ2-5, with TRBD2 matching over 12 bases. The J segment lost 5 bases and the V segment lost 0 bases, leaving 19 bases of the junction unmatched. This CDR3 has 21 residues. Per germline, CDR1 MGHRA and CDR2 YSYEKL. CDR3 loop: CASSQDPFGLAGGPIGETQYF. The CDR3 DNA reads TGCGCCAGCAGCCAAGATCCATTTGGGCTAGCGGGAGGGCCGATAGGGGAGACCCAGTACTTC.

A few counts support this clonotype. The CDR3 coding sequence is TGCAGCGGGAGTTCGAGGGAGACCGGCGAGCAGTACTTC. Protein sequence: CSGSSRETGEQYF. V and J are TRBV29-1 and TRBJ2-7; TRBD2 is a possible D gene (5 bases). V was shortened by 7 bases and J by 6 bases, with 19 bases between the two germline ends. Germline loops: CDR1 SQVTM, CDR2 ANQGSEA. The CDR3 runs 13 residues.

The chain is built from TRBV27 and TRBJ2-3, with TRBD2 identical over 7 bases. The junction had 9 bases not matched to a gene; V was cut back by 5 bases and J by 4 bases. The CDR3 runs 15 residues. The germline gives CDR1 MNHEY, CDR2 SMNVEV (reference sequence). DNA of the CDR3: TGTGCCAGCAGTCGGGGGGAGGGGTGGGCAGATACGCAGTATTTT. This sequence encodes CASSRGEGWADTQYF.

V and J are TRBV5-1 and TRBJ2-7; 11 bases map to TRBD1. This CDR3 contains 14 residues. V was clipped by 4 bases and J by 7 bases; unmatched bases: 7. In germline, CDR1 is SGHRS, CDR2 YFSETQ. The CDR3 sequence is CASSAGQGATEQYF. DNA for the CDR3: TGCGCCAGCAGCGCCGGACAGGGGGCAACTGAGCAGTACTTC. Based on the CDR3 plus reference TRBV5-1 and TRBJ2-7, the full variable domain is KAGVTQTPRYLIKTRGQQVTLSCSPISGHRSVSWYQQTPGQGLQFLFEYFSETQRNKGNFPGRFSGRQFSNSRSEMNVSTLELGDSALYLCASSAGQGATEQYFGPGTRLTVT.

This clonotype was detected a few times. The chain couples TRBV25-1 to TRBJ2-1; the match to TRBD2 covers 12 bases. The germline CDR1 and CDR2 sequences are MGHDK and SYGVNS. The CDR3 runs 12 residues. J lost 13 bases, V lost 3 bases, and 1 base had no gene match. As DNA, the CDR3 is TGTGCCAGCAGTGAGACTAGCGGGAGTCAGTTCTTC. This encodes CASSETSGSQFF.

The chain couples TRBV20-1 to TRBJ1-4; D is perhaps TRBD1 (5 bases). Per the germline V gene, CDR1 is DFQATT and CDR2 is SNEGSKA (reference sequence). The CDR3 consists of 12 residues. Deletions cut 5 bases from V and 7 bases from J, with 11 bases between. The CDR3 loop reads CSAATGSEKLFF. The DNA of the CDR3 is TGCAGTGCTGCAACAGGTTCTGAAAAACTGTTTTTT.

The rearrangement links TRBV6-1 to TRBJ1-2; possibly TRBD1 for D (6 bases). This CDR3 contains 14 residues. Deletions cut 0 bases from V and 2 bases from J, with 7 bases between. Germline loops: CDR1 MNHNS, CDR2 SASEGT. The CDR3 nucleotides are TGTGCCAGCAGTGAAGCAGGGGGGAACTATGGCTACACCTTC. Translated: CASSEAGGNYGYTF.

This sequence joins TRBV3-1 and TRBJ2-1; 12 bases are shared with TRBD2. Germline-derived CDR1 and CDR2 are LGHDT and YNNKEL (reference sequence). This CDR3 has 15 residues. Trimming cost V 7 bases and J 9 bases; bases outside gene matches: 10. The CDR3 protein is CASTLGLAGSREQFF. CDR3 in DNA: TGTGCCAGCACCCTAGGACTAGCGGGGTCCCGTGAGCAGTTCTTC.

The chain links TRBV29-1 to TRBJ2-4; 9 bases agree with TRBD2. Losses at the gene ends were 0 bases for V and 13 bases for J; bases not matched to a gene: 19. Germline loops: CDR1 SQVTM, CDR2 ANQGSEA. The CDR3 is made up of 17 amino acids. In nucleotides, the CDR3 is TGCAGCGTTGAAGATATACCCGGACGAGCGGGAGGAGGTGAGCAGTACTTC. Residues: CSVEDIPGRAGGGEQYF.

The chain joins TRBV20-1 to TRBJ2-5; no definite D call. The CDR3 loop spans 12 amino acids. From germline, CDR1 is DFQATT and CDR2 SNEGSKA (reference sequence). Trimming shortened V by 3 bases and J by 7 bases, and 12 bases separated the two germline ends. The CDR3 DNA is TGCAGTGCTAGGCGGCCAGCAGGGACCCAGTACTTC. It translates to CSARRPAGTQYF.

The chain has TRBV12-3 or TRBV12-4 and TRBJ2-1; D ambiguous. Between the trimmed V and J ends, which lost 3 bases and 7 bases, there was a span of 13 bases. The CDR3 length is 14 residues. Here the CDR3 DNA reads TGTGCCAGCAGTTTCGGCTTCGCCAATAATGAGCAGTTCTTC. This codes for CASSFGFANNEQFF.

The chain employs TRBV11-2 and TRBJ2-1; 9 bases match TRBD2. CDR1 is SGHAT and CDR2 is FQNNGV in the germline V gene. The CDR3 loop spans 15 amino acids. J lost 6 bases, V lost 4 bases, and 7 bases had no gene match. The CDR3 coding sequence is TGTGCCAGCAGCTATCTAGCGGGGACTAGCAATGAGCAGTTCTTC. This translates into CASSYLAGTSNEQFF.

The chain has TRBV12-3 or TRBV12-4 and TRBJ2-4; D unclear. The V and J ends lost 7 bases and 13 bases respectively, with 23 bases between them. This CDR3 is 14 amino acids long. CDR3 nucleotides: TGTGCCAGCATAGAAAGAGGAGTATCACAAGAGCAGTACTTC. This sequence encodes CASIERGVSQEQYF.

Written as DNA, the CDR3 is TGCAGTGCCCGGGGACTAGCGGGGGCCGATTTCACAGATACGCAGTATTTT. Translated, it gives CSARGLAGADFTDTQYF. The chain joins TRBV20-1 to TRBJ2-3; TRBD2 matches 14 bases. J gave up 2 bases and V 6 bases, and 10 bases lay outside the gene matches. The germline gives CDR1 DFQATT, CDR2 SNEGSKA (reference sequence). The CDR3 spans 17 residues.

The chain is built from TRBV29-1 and TRBJ2-1; 10 bases match TRBD2. Germline values: CDR1 SQVTM, CDR2 ANQGSEA. V was pared by 5 bases and J by 6 bases, with 7 bases of the junction left unmatched. The CDR3 is 14 residues long. In nucleotides, the CDR3 is TGCAGCGTTAGAAGCGGGGGGGCCAGCAATGAGCAGTTCTTC. Its translation is CSVRSGGASNEQFF.

J is TRBJ2-5 and V is TRBV2; maybe TRBD2 (5 bases). The CDR3 loop spans 15 amino acids. V lost 2 bases to trimming and J lost 5 bases, with 15 bases between them. Germline CDR1 reads SNHLY; CDR2 reads FYNNEI. The CDR3 sequence: CASSESKASLETQYF. In nucleotides, the CDR3 is TGTGCCAGCAGTGAAAGTAAAGCTAGCCTGGAGACCCAGTACTTC.